This T cell receptor beta chain was obtained from a study of blood T cell repertoires in COVID-19. Overall study: Donors in the United States, Italy and Spain gave samples during acute or convalescent COVID-19. The cDNA or gDNA used as material had been derived from T cells, B-cell-depleted T cells, or PBMCs.

Germline values: CDR1 SGHDN, CDR2 FVKESK. Trimming took off 4 bases at V and 1 base at J, with 7 bases between the two ends. This CDR3 region has 13 residues. A Seattle source enrolled patients during active infection and followed them longitudinally. Original handling: Amplified reference gene primers provided the basis for estimating nucleated cell counts. Using immunoSEQ multiplex PCR, the repertoire was profiled, and TCRdb retains in-frame clones only, with some absent. The V and J calls and the clone size are those of that table, but D and trimming were determined from the DNA. The table includes 70,000 to 100,000 clones, around 88% detected once.

This TCR was sampled from an older woman with COVID-19, enrolled during active disease. J is TRBJ1-2 and V is TRBV14, with D perhaps TRBD1 (5 bases). Source material: peripheral blood. Written as DNA, the CDR3 is TGTGCCAGCAGCCCACAGGTTAACTATGGCTACACCTTC. Its protein is CASSPQVNYGYTF.